These 24 T cell receptor beta chains came from one sample sequenced in a study of shared clonotypes between healthy human individuals. The method was immunoSEQ multiplex PCR; TCRdb's version includes in-frame clones alone and lacks a portion of them. The sample lists roughly 2 million clones, 95% occurring once. Sequences were obtained from naive CD4+ T cells sorted from blood. Subset noted: CD45RA+ positively selected. Receptors originate from a man younger than 35 in good health.

The CDR3 bases are TGTGCCAGCAGTTTATGGAGGGGTAAAGAGACCCAGTACTTC. Its translation: CASSLWRGKETQYF. V gene TRBV28 combines with J gene TRBJ2-5, with D perhaps given as TRBD1 or TRBD2 (5 bases each). Germline V lookup: CDR1 MDHEN, CDR2 SYDVKM. The CDR3 covers 14 residues. V was shortened by 0 bases and J by 3 bases, with 8 bases between the two germline ends.

The chain links TRBV7-2 to TRBJ2-7, with 8 bases identical to TRBD1. CDR3 length equals 14 residues. Germline assignment: CDR1 SGHTA and CDR2 FQGNSA. J was trimmed by 0 bases and V by 4 bases; bases with no gene match: 2. CDR3 sequence (DNA): TGTGCCAGCAGCTCAGGGGGCCGCTCCTACGAGCAGTACTTC. Protein product: CASSSGGRSYEQYF.

This chain uses TRBV10-3 with TRBJ2-2; D unclear. The V gene lost 8 bases and the J gene lost 6 bases, with 10 bases spanning the gap. CDR3 length: 12 residues. CDR1 and CDR2 from the germline V gene are ENHRY and SYGVKD. CDR3 region: CAISRDPGELFF. The CDR3 nucleotides are TGTGCCATCTCCCGCGACCCCGGGGAGCTGTTTTTT.

The chain recombines TRBV15 with TRBJ1-5; no firm D call. V was clipped by 5 bases and J by 7 bases, with 9 bases between them. This CDR3 comprises 12 residues. CDR1 is LNHNV and CDR2 is YYDKDF in the germline V gene (reference sequence). The CDR3 loop reads CATSRPGQPQHF. In DNA, the CDR3 is TGTGCCACCAGCCGCCCGGGGCAGCCCCAGCATTTT.

The V call is TRBV5-6, the J call TRBJ2-2; maybe TRBD1 (5 bases). The CDR3 sequence is 15 residues long. Germline V gives CDR1 SGHDT, CDR2 YYEEEE. V dropped 3 bases and J dropped 4 bases, with 13 bases sitting between them. The CDR3 DNA reads as TGTGCCAGCAGCTATCGAGACAGAGTCACCGGGGAGCTGTTTTTT. This gives the protein CASSYRDRVTGELFF.

A note on this clone: The sample contains more than one DNA sequence encoding this CDR3. V is TRBV5-1 and J is TRBJ2-5, with 8 bases lining up with TRBD1. Losses at the gene ends were 3 bases for V and 3 bases for J; bases not matched to a gene: 1. The germline V gene has CDR1 SGHRS and CDR2 YFSETQ. This CDR3 spans 13 amino acids. The CDR3 loop reads CASSSTGEETQYF. CDR3 nucleotide sequence: TGCGCCAGCAGCTCGACAGGGGAAGAGACCCAGTACTTC.

This chain connects TRBV5-6 to TRBJ1-2, with 12 bases identical to TRBD1. The CDR3 sequence is 13 residues long. CDR1 is SGHDT, CDR2 YYEEEE, per germline. V dropped 4 bases and J dropped 10; count of bases not matched to a gene: 5. The DNA of the CDR3 is TGTGCCAGCAGCCTCGGGACAGGGGGCTACTACACCTTC. It is translated as CASSLGTGGYYTF.

This chain joins TRBV11-3 and TRBJ2-3; possibly TRBD1 for D (6 bases). The germline V and J ends were trimmed by 1 base and 0 bases, with 8 bases remaining between them. This CDR3 is 15 amino acids long. CDR1 is SGHNT and CDR2 is YENEEA in the germline V gene. The CDR3 DNA sequence: TGTGCCAGCAGCTTAGGGACAGCTAGCACAGATACGCAGTATTTT. Encoded protein: CASSLGTASTDTQYF. The full variable domain, with the rest looked up from reference TRBV11-3 and TRBJ2-3, is EAGVVQSPRYKIIEKKQPVAFWCNPISGHNTLYWYLQNLGQGPELLIRYENEEAVDDSQLPKDRFSAERLKGVDSTLKIQPAELGDSAVYLCASSLGTASTDTQYFGPGTRLTVL.

The chain uses TRBV19 and TRBJ1-6, with a tentative D call TRBD1 (5 bases). Trimming left V 10 bases short and J 9 bases short, with 19 bases between. Germline CDR1 and CDR2: LNHDA and SQIVND (reference sequence). CDR3 length: 14 amino acids. The CDR3 sequence: CATHGGTGGSPLHF. CDR3 bases: TGTGCCACTCACGGGGGGACCGGCGGTTCACCCCTCCACTTT.

The chain links TRBV6-5 to TRBJ1-1; the D is unclear. The CDR3 loop spans 11 amino acids. Looked up from germline, CDR1 is MNHEY and CDR2 is SVGAGI. V was shortened by 7 bases and J by 7 bases, with 10 bases between the two germline ends. CDR3 protein: CASKGRFEAFF. Here the CDR3 DNA reads TGTGCCAGCAAAGGTCGGTTTGAAGCTTTCTTT.

The chain combines TRBV28 with TRBJ1-4, with no clear D. This CDR3 contains 13 residues. The germline CDR1 and CDR2 sequences are MDHEN and SYDVKM. V lost 4 bases and J lost 2, with 5 bases in between. The CDR3 bases are TGTGCCAGCAGTTCCGGGACTAATGAAAAACTGTTTTTT. It encodes CASSSGTNEKLFF.

The CDR3 here is CASSLAAGGPSYEQYF. Here the CDR3 DNA reads TGTGCCAGCAGCTTAGCTGCGGGAGGCCCCTCCTACGAGCAGTACTTC. V gene TRBV7-8 combines with J gene TRBJ2-7; 8 nucleotides match TRBD2. The CDR3 spans 16 residues. Trimming removed 0 bases from V and 0 bases from J; junction bases left unmatched: 4. CDR1 and CDR2 (germline): SGHVS, FQNEAQ. The full variable domain, its missing parts supplied by reference TRBV7-8 and TRBJ2-7, is GAGVSQSPRYKVAKRGQDVALRCDPISGHVSLFWYQQALGQGPEFLTYFQNEAQLDKSGLPSDRFFAERPEGSVSTLKIQRTQQEDSAVYLCASSLAAGGPSYEQYFGPGTRLTVT.

The genes are TRBV11-2 and TRBJ1-2; 12 nucleotides align to TRBD1. Germline V gene sequence: CDR1 SGHAT, CDR2 FQNNGV. J was trimmed by 11 bases and V by 1 base; bases with no gene match: 5. This CDR3 region has 14 residues. The CDR3 reads CASSLVGTGGGYTF. In DNA, the CDR3 is TGTGCCAGCAGCTTAGTCGGGACAGGGGGCGGTTACACCTTC. Together with reference TRBV11-2 and TRBJ1-2, the CDR3 gives the full variable domain: EAGVAQSPRYKIIEKRQSVAFWCNPISGHATLYWYQQILGQGPKLLIQFQNNGVVDDSQLPKDRFSAERLKGVDSTLKIQPAKLEDSAVYLCASSLVGTGGGYTFGSGTRLTVV.

The rearrangement uses TRBV10-3 and TRBJ2-7; 8 bases are a match to TRBD1. Trimming took 7 bases from V and 3 from J; bases not matched to a gene: 8. The CDR3 has 14 residues. Germline V gene data show CDR1 as ENHRY and CDR2 as SYGVKD. The CDR3: CAINGQGDHYEQYF. The DNA of the CDR3 is TGTGCCATCAACGGACAGGGTGACCACTACGAGCAGTACTTC.

Turning to this clone: This same CDR3 is encoded by further DNA sequences in the sample. The chain couples TRBV27 to TRBJ2-7; 7 bases fit TRBD2. The germline CDR1 and CDR2 sequences are MNHEY and SMNVEV (reference sequence). The junction had 5 bases not matched to a gene; V was cut back by 6 bases and J by 3 bases. The CDR3 spans 13 residues. This CDR3 is CASSLWGGYEQYF. CDR3 nucleotide sequence: TGTGCCAGCAGCCTGTGGGGGGGCTACGAGCAGTACTTC.

The chain couples TRBV28 to TRBJ2-5; 7 bases match TRBD2. CDR1 is MDHEN and CDR2 is SYDVKM in the germline V gene. The V gene end was trimmed by 5 bases and the J gene end by 0 bases; junction bases not matched to a gene: 3. The CDR3 runs to 14 residues. The CDR3 sequence: CASSGGGNQETQYF. The CDR3 nucleotides read TGTGCCAGCAGTGGGGGGGGTAACCAAGAGACCCAGTACTTC. Full variable domain (remainder filled in from reference TRBV28 and TRBJ2-5): DVKVTQSSRYLVKRTGEKVFLECVQDMDHENMFWYRQDPGLGLRLIYFSYDVKMKEKGDIPEGYSVSREKKERFSLILESASTNQTSMYLCASSGGGNQETQYFGPGTRLLVL.

The chain carries TRBV11-3 and TRBJ2-3; TRBD1 matches at 7 bases. V lost 11 bases to trimming and J lost 2 bases; unmatched junction nucleotides: 7. Looked up from germline, CDR1 is SGHNT and CDR2 is YENEEA. CDR3 size: 13 residues. The CDR3 loop reads CASKGQYTDTQYF. The CDR3 bases are TGTGCCTCGAAGGGACAGTACACAGATACGCAGTATTTT.

V gene TRBV2 combines with J gene TRBJ2-7; D gene uncertain. CDR1 is SNHLY and CDR2 is FYNNEI in the germline V gene. V gave up 4 bases and J gave up 8 bases, with 9 bases separating them. The CDR3 runs to 11 residues. For the CDR3, the DNA is TGTGCCAGCAGTGTGGCCGAGAAGCAGTACTTC. As protein: CASSVAEKQYF.

This rearrangement joins TRBV6-1 to TRBJ1-2, with 7 bases fitting TRBD1. Trimming removed 7 bases from V and 3 bases from J; junction bases left unmatched: 11. CDR1 is MNHNS, CDR2 SASEGT, per germline. The CDR3 sequence is 15 residues long. CDR3 protein: CASTLVGQIDYGYTF. The CDR3 region has the DNA TGTGCCAGCACTCTCGTGGGACAGATCGACTATGGCTACACCTTC.

V gene TRBV5-6 combines with J gene TRBJ1-2; possibly TRBD1 for D (6 bases). Germline CDR1 SGHDT, CDR2 YYEEEE. V was cut by 4 bases and J by 8 bases, with 18 bases left in between. This CDR3 spans 14 amino acids. The DNA of the CDR3 is TGTGCCAGCAGCACGGACAGATCGGCCGGGGGCTACACCTTC. Its protein product is CASSTDRSAGGYTF. The whole variable domain, filled in from reference TRBV5-6 and TRBJ1-2, reads DAGVTQSPTHLIKTRGQQVTLRCSPKSGHDTVSWYQQALGQGPQFIFQYYEEEERQRGNFPDRFSGHQFPNYSSELNVNALLLGDSALYLCASSTDRSAGGYTFGSGTRLTVV.

The chain recombines TRBV9 with TRBJ1-2; D remains ambiguous. V lost 3 bases, J lost 3 bases, and 9 bases lay in between. The CDR3 has 13 residues. Germline lookup yields CDR1 SGDLS and CDR2 YYNGEE. Written as DNA, the CDR3 is TGTGCCAGCAGCGCCTCGATAGACTATGGCTACACCTTC. Protein sequence: CASSASIDYGYTF.

This chain connects TRBV28 to TRBJ2-1; D not resolved. CDR1 and CDR2 from the germline V gene are MDHEN and SYDVKM. Trimming took 6 bases from V and 4 from J, leaving 13 bases between them. The CDR3 runs to 14 residues. The CDR3 DNA sequence: TGTGCCAGCAGCCTCTGGGGAATTTACAATGAGCAGTTCTTC. Translating gives CASSLWGIYNEQFF.

The CDR3 protein is CASSLLITGYGYTF. The CDR3 bases are TGTGCCAGCAGCCTTTTGATTACAGGGTATGGCTACACCTTC. The chain carries TRBV5-6 and TRBJ1-2; possibly TRBD1 for D (6 bases). CDR1 is SGHDT and CDR2 is YYEEEE in the germline V gene. The CDR3 contains 14 residues. Deletions cut 4 bases from V and 5 bases from J, with 15 bases between.

The rearrangement uses TRBV6-1 and TRBJ2-5; 10 nucleotides agree with TRBD2. The CDR3 length is 14 residues. The germline V gene encodes CDR1 MNHNS and CDR2 SASEGT. V trimming: 7 bases; J trimming: 10 bases; junction bases outside the gene matches: 12. The CDR3 nucleotides read TGTGCCAGCAAGACTAGCGGGTCCCGTGAGGACCAGTACTTC. Its translation is CASKTSGSREDQYF.